The 21 T cell receptor beta chains in this list originate from one sample, sequenced in a study of CD8+ T cells in alopecia areata. Treatment noted: oral pan-JAK inhibitor, 5-10 mg twice daily. It was cDNA, reverse transcribed from extracted RNA, that served as the sequencing template. Assay: immunoSEQ multiplex PCR; the TCRdb copy retains only in-frame clones and omits some. The data hold 85,000 to 95,000 clones, with around three quarters observed a single time. This specimen consisted of CD8+ T cells sorted from blood, obtained at week 44, from a patient treated with tofacitinib. The receptors were sampled from a human donor with alopecia areata.

About this clone: The same CDR3 also results from other DNA sequences found in this sample. Here the CDR3 reads CAWSVGQGTYEQYF. As DNA, the CDR3 is TGTGCCTGGAGTGTCGGGCAGGGGACCTACGAGCAGTACTTC. J is TRBJ2-7 and V is TRBV30; TRBD1 is a possible D gene (6 bases). Germline-derived CDR1 and CDR2 are GTSNPN and SVGIG (reference sequence). The CDR3 contains 14 residues. The V end lost 0 bases, the J end lost 2 bases, and 11 bases lay between the germline ends.

The V gene is TRBV14, the J gene TRBJ1-6, with 10 bases identical to TRBD1. The CDR3 totals 14 residues. With V trimmed by 7 bases and J by 10 bases, 7 bases remained unmatched. Per the germline V gene, CDR1 is SGHDN and CDR2 is FVKESK. The chain's CDR3 is CASNAGTGASPLHF. The CDR3 nucleotides read TGTGCCAGCAATGCCGGGACAGGGGCCTCACCCCTCCACTTT.

This chain joins TRBV14 and TRBJ1-1; TRBD1 agrees at 10 bases. The V and J ends lost 4 bases and 2 bases, in that order; junction bases with no gene match: 10. The CDR3 is 17 amino acids. Germline V lookup: CDR1 SGHDN, CDR2 FVKESK. CDR3 loop: CASSPDRGSKANTEAFF. The CDR3 region has the DNA TGTGCCAGCAGCCCGGACAGGGGGTCGAAGGCAAACACTGAAGCTTTCTTT. The full variable domain, in which reference TRBV14 and TRBJ1-1 provide the parts outside the CDR3, is EAGVTQFPSHSVIEKGQTVTLRCDPISGHDNLYWYRRVMGKEIKFLLHFVKESKQDESGMPNNRFLAERTGGTYSTLKVQPAELEDSGVYFCASSPDRGSKANTEAFFGQGTRLTVV.

The genes are TRBV4-3 and TRBJ2-3; 11 bases line up with TRBD2. The CDR3 contains 16 residues. The germline CDR1 and CDR2 sequences are LGHNA and YSLEER. V shed 0 bases and J 6 bases; nucleotides not matched to a gene: 5. As DNA, the CDR3 is TGCGCCAGCAGCCAAGATTGGGCTAGCGGGGGGGATACGCAGTATTTT. Protein sequence: CASSQDWASGGDTQYF.

The chain uses TRBV13 and TRBJ2-5; the match to TRBD2 covers 8 bases. Germline CDR1 is PRHDT and CDR2 is FYEKMQ (reference sequence). J was trimmed by 2 bases and V by 5 bases; bases with no gene match: 7. The CDR3 contains 15 residues. The DNA for the CDR3 is TGTGCCAGCAGCCCAGGGTTAGCGGGACAAGAGACCCAGTACTTC. The encoded protein is CASSPGLAGQETQYF.

The chain carries TRBV9 and TRBJ2-3, with no clear D. V gave up 4 bases and J gave up 2 bases, with 11 bases separating them. The CDR3 has 14 amino acids. Germline V gene sequence: CDR1 SGDLS, CDR2 YYNGEE. CDR3 protein: CASSSMGSTDTQYF. In nucleotides, the CDR3 is TGTGCCAGCAGCTCAATGGGTTCCACAGATACGCAGTATTTT.

The sample holds one count of this clone. The chain links TRBV7-2 to TRBJ2-7, with 8 positions matching TRBD2. The junction had 10 bases not matched to a gene; V was cut back by 1 base and J by 5 bases. The germline CDR1 and CDR2 sequences are SGHTA and FQGNSA. This CDR3 comprises 16 residues. The CDR3 region has the DNA TGTGCCAGCAGCTTAGGCCCCGGCGGGGGGAGGAACGAGCAGTACTTC. Its protein is CASSLGPGGGRNEQYF. The full variable domain, its missing parts supplied by reference TRBV7-2 and TRBJ2-7, is GAGVSQSPSNKVTEKGKDVELRCDPISGHTALYWYRQSLGQGLEFLIYFQGNSAPDKSGLPSDRFSAERTGGSVSTLTIQRTQQEDSAVYLCASSLGPGGGRNEQYFGPGTRLTVT.

This CDR3 reads CASSGSDTWPSGATTDTQYF. CDR3 DNA sequence: TGCGCCAGCAGCGGGTCGGACACCTGGCCCAGTGGGGCGACCACAGATACGCAGTATTTT. The genes are TRBV5-1 and TRBJ2-3, with a weak D call TRBD1 (5 bases). Germline lookup yields CDR1 SGHRS and CDR2 YFSETQ. This CDR3 region has 20 residues. The V end was cut by 4 bases, the J end by 2 bases, with 29 bases between.

The chain carries TRBV6-5 and TRBJ2-5; D is possibly TRBD1 or TRBD2 (5 bases each). Trimming removed 2 bases at V and 4 bases at J, with 8 bases between. The V gene's germline CDR1 is MNHEY and CDR2 SVGAGI. This CDR3 spans 13 amino acids. In nucleotides, the CDR3 is TGTGCCAGCAGTTACGGGACCTTAGAGACCCAGTACTTC. This encodes CASSYGTLETQYF.

The V gene is TRBV12-5, the J gene TRBJ1-2, with TRBD1 matching 7 bases. The CDR3 covers 12 residues. Germline V gene data show CDR1 as LGHNT and CDR2 as FRNRAP. J was trimmed by 7 bases and V by 5 bases; bases with no gene match: 4. CDR3 in DNA: TGTGCTAGTGGTGTGACAGGGTTTGGCTACACCTTC. It is translated as CASGVTGFGYTF.

The gene calls are TRBV27 and TRBJ2-7; D not resolved. Deletions cut 3 bases from V and 3 bases from J, with 15 bases between. CDR3 length: 15 residues. CDR1 and CDR2 (germline): MNHEY, SMNVEV (reference sequence). The CDR3 spells CASSLSLELGYEQYF. The DNA for the CDR3 is TGTGCCAGCAGTTTGTCTCTTGAACTGGGCTACGAGCAGTACTTC.

This clone was counted between two and nine times. V and J are TRBV4-1 and TRBJ2-3; D might be TRBD1 (5 bases). Germline CDR1 reads MGHRA; CDR2 reads YSYEKL. The CDR3 contains 13 residues. V gave up 2 bases and J gave up 5 bases, with 8 bases separating them. The CDR3 reads CASSQSRGDTQYF. The CDR3 DNA reads as TGCGCCAGCAGCCAATCTAGGGGAGATACGCAGTATTTT.

The chain employs TRBV2 and TRBJ2-7; no clear D. Trimming pared 3 bases from V and 6 bases from J, leaving 12 bases between. Germline V gives CDR1 SNHLY, CDR2 FYNNEI. The CDR3 has 13 residues. The CDR3 reads CASSEWEVSEQYF. DNA of the CDR3: TGTGCCAGCAGTGAGTGGGAAGTCTCCGAGCAGTACTTC.

The gene calls are TRBV6-5 and TRBJ2-6; no clear D. V shed 7 bases and J shed 0 bases, with 10 bases lying between them. Germline CDR1 and CDR2: MNHEY and SVGAGI. The CDR3 extends over 15 amino acids. The CDR3 bases are TGTGCCAGCAACCTCGTGCGCTCTGGGGCCAACGTCCTGACTTTC. Amino acid sequence: CASNLVRSGANVLTF.

The chain combines TRBV6-5 with TRBJ2-7; D gene uncertain. The CDR3 covers 14 residues. The ends were cut back, 8 bases at V and 0 bases at J, with 14 bases in the middle. Germline V lookup: CDR1 MNHEY, CDR2 SVGAGI. Here the CDR3 reads CASGLKASSYEQYF. The CDR3 DNA sequence: TGTGCCAGCGGGTTGAAGGCAAGCTCCTACGAGCAGTACTTC.

V usage is TRBV25-1 and J usage is TRBJ1-2; no firm D call. Looked up from germline, CDR1 is MGHDK and CDR2 is SYGVNS. V lost 10 bases and J lost 6, with 12 bases in between. CDR3 size: 11 residues. The CDR3 bases are TGTGCCATTGAAGGCGACCATGGCTACACCTTC. This gives the protein CAIEGDHGYTF.

This chain connects TRBV30 to TRBJ2-7; D gene uncertain. The CDR3 length is 11 residues. The germline gives CDR1 GTSNPN, CDR2 SVGIG (reference sequence). Trimming took 0 bases from V and 5 from J, leaving 5 bases between them. CDR3 nucleotides: TGTGCCTGGAGTGTCTCGGACGAGCAGTACTTC. Protein product: CAWSVSDEQYF. Looking up the rest from reference TRBV30 and TRBJ2-7 gives the full variable domain: SQTIHQWPATLVQPVGSPLSLECTVEGTSNPNLYWYRQAAGRGLQLLFYSVGIGQISSEVPQNLSASRPQDRQFILSSKKLLLSDSGFYLCAWSVSDEQYFGPGTRLTVT.

The genes are TRBV4-3 and TRBJ1-4; D is possibly TRBD1 (6 bases). V was pared by 0 bases and J by 5 bases, with 13 bases between. CDR1 LGHNA and CDR2 YSLEER come from the germline V gene. The CDR3 length is 16 residues. The CDR3 loop is CASSQDLQGLNEKLFF. CDR3 sequence (DNA): TGCGCCAGCAGCCAAGATCTACAGGGCCTAAATGAAAAACTGTTTTTT.

This chain connects TRBV25-1 to TRBJ2-7; D is ambiguous. Germline values: CDR1 MGHDK, CDR2 SYGVNS. Between the trimmed V and J ends, which lost 3 bases and 2 bases, there was a span of 17 bases. The CDR3 totals 16 residues. CDR3 sequence: CASSDSELFPPYEQYF. The CDR3 nucleotides are TGTGCCAGCAGTGACTCTGAGTTATTTCCCCCCTACGAGCAGTACTTC.

With regard to this clone: Other DNA sequences from this sample encode an identical CDR3 as well. CDR3 in DNA: TGCGCCAGCAGCCCCGGGACAGGGAGCTCCTACGAGCAGTACTTC. This codes for CASSPGTGSSYEQYF. The chain is built from TRBV4-3 and TRBJ2-7; 9 nucleotides line up with TRBD1. CDR1 and CDR2 (germline): LGHNA, YSLEER. This CDR3 contains 15 residues. Trimming removed 4 bases from V and 0 bases from J; junction bases left unmatched: 4.

V and J are TRBV2 and TRBJ2-7; D perhaps matches TRBD1 (6 bases). Germline CDR1 reads SNHLY; CDR2 reads FYNNEI. V shed 6 bases and J shed 0 bases, with 9 bases lying between them. The CDR3 extends over 13 amino acids. In DNA, the CDR3 is TGTGCCAGCAGGGACAGTAGCTCCTACGAGCAGTACTTC. Translated: CASRDSSSYEQYF.